Following are 19 T cell receptor beta chains from one sample sequenced in a study of CD8+ T cells in alopecia areata. Reverse transcribed after extraction, RNA yielded cDNA as the sequencing template. Here immunoSEQ multiplex PCR was the method, and the copy in TCRdb shows in-frame clones only, minus some. The sample includes about 130,000 clones, 45% to 50% of them seen just once. The sample consisted of CD8+ T cells sorted from blood, taken at week 0. These receptors were taken from a human donor with alopecia areata.

V usage is TRBV6-5 and J usage is TRBJ1-4, with 8 nucleotides matching TRBD1. Trimming removed 4 bases from V and 7 bases from J; junction bases left unmatched: 8. CDR1 and CDR2 (germline): MNHEY, SVGAGI. The CDR3 runs 15 residues. The CDR3 loop reads CASSFTDRVGEKLFF. The CDR3 DNA sequence: TGTGCCAGCAGTTTCACGGACAGGGTGGGTGAAAAACTGTTTTTT.

In this sample, this clone turned up a few times. The rearrangement links TRBV5-6 to TRBJ2-7; D might be TRBD1 (6 bases). The V gene's germline CDR1 is SGHDT and CDR2 YYEEEE. Deletions cut 3 bases from V and 7 bases from J, with 14 bases between. This CDR3 comprises 13 residues. The CDR3 loop is CASSSIQGEEQYF. The DNA for the CDR3 is TGTGCCAGCAGCTCGATACAGGGCGAAGAGCAGTACTTC.

CDR3 nucleotides: TGTGCCAGCAGCTTAGCTATGACAGGGACTAATGAAAAACTGTTTTTT. It codes for CASSLAMTGTNEKLFF. V and J are TRBV13 and TRBJ1-4; 7 bases agree with TRBD1. CDR1 is PRHDT, CDR2 FYEKMQ, per germline (reference sequence). CDR3 size: 16 residues. The ends lost 1 base at V and 2 bases at J; junction bases unmatched: 4.

The V gene is TRBV6-5, the J gene TRBJ2-4; D ambiguous. The V end was cut by 5 bases, the J end by 7 bases, with 15 bases between. This CDR3 is built from 14 residues. Germline V gives CDR1 MNHEY, CDR2 SVGAGI. Written as DNA, the CDR3 is TGTGCCAGCAGTCCCTTACGGACGGTCAACATTCAGTACTTC. As protein: CASSPLRTVNIQYF.

Concerning this clone itself: In the same sample, other DNA sequences code for this CDR3. The chain uses TRBV15 and TRBJ2-3; 8 nucleotides align to TRBD2. V gave up 8 bases and J gave up 2 bases; unmatched junction bases: 6. Germline CDR1 LNHNV, CDR2 YYDKDF (reference sequence). The CDR3 loop spans 14 amino acids. This CDR3 reads CATSQRGSTDTQYF. The CDR3 nucleotides are TGTGCCACCTCCCAGCGGGGGTCCACAGATACGCAGTATTTT.

The V and J genes are TRBV6-6 and TRBJ1-6; D possibly corresponds to TRBD1 (5 bases). This CDR3 has 14 amino acids. V lost 6 bases, J lost 8 bases, and 14 bases lay in between. Germline lookup yields CDR1 MNHNY and CDR2 SVGAGI (reference sequence). The CDR3 sequence is CASRRQGHDSPLHF. CDR3 in DNA: TGTGCCAGCAGGAGGCAGGGCCACGATTCACCCCTCCACTTT.

V usage is TRBV9 and J usage is TRBJ1-2; tentatively, D is TRBD1 (6 bases). The germline gives CDR1 SGDLS, CDR2 YYNGEE. V lost 4 bases to trimming and J lost 4 bases, with 11 bases between them. The CDR3 is made up of 13 amino acids. CDR3 sequence: CASSTQGGYGYTF. CDR3 nucleotides: TGTGCCAGCAGCACACAGGGAGGCTATGGCTACACCTTC.

The table lists this clone with a few counts. V usage is TRBV2 and J usage is TRBJ2-6; D perhaps matches TRBD2 (5 bases). This CDR3 has 18 residues. Trimming removed 3 bases from V and 0 bases from J, with 15 bases in between. CDR1 is SNHLY, CDR2 FYNNEI, per germline. CDR3 loop: CASSDRGIVHSGANVLTF. For the CDR3, the DNA is TGTGCCAGCAGTGATCGGGGAATCGTACACTCTGGGGCCAACGTCCTGACTTTC.

The chain joins TRBV11-2 to TRBJ2-1; D remains ambiguous. Deletions cut 7 bases from V and 0 bases from J, with 13 bases between. There are 15 residues in the CDR3. The germline gives CDR1 SGHAT, CDR2 FQNNGV. The CDR3 DNA reads as TGTGCCAGCAACCTACTCACAAGCTCCTACAATGAGCAGTTCTTC. It encodes CASNLLTSSYNEQFF. Together with reference TRBV11-2 and TRBJ2-1, the CDR3 gives the full variable domain: EAGVAQSPRYKIIEKRQSVAFWCNPISGHATLYWYQQILGQGPKLLIQFQNNGVVDDSQLPKDRFSAERLKGVDSTLKIQPAKLEDSAVYLCASNLLTSSYNEQFFGPGTRLTVL.

The chain combines TRBV6-1 with TRBJ1-1; perhaps TRBD1 as D (5 bases). The CDR3 runs 11 residues. Per germline, CDR1 MNHNS and CDR2 SASEGT. The V end was cut by 9 bases, the J end by 11 bases, with 16 bases between. CDR3 loop: CASGGGAQAFF. DNA of the CDR3: TGTGCCAGTGGGGGTGGGGCCCAGGCTTTCTTT.

The chain uses TRBV15 and TRBJ2-5; the D gene is possibly TRBD1 (6 bases). The germline CDR1 and CDR2 sequences are LNHNV and YYDKDF (reference sequence). This CDR3 has 16 amino acids. The V gene lost 1 base and the J gene lost 1 base, with 13 bases spanning the gap. CDR3 region: CATSRVATGLQETQYF. CDR3 nucleotide sequence: TGTGCCACCAGCAGAGTAGCGACAGGCCTCCAAGAGACCCAGTACTTC.

The chain links TRBV6-5 to TRBJ1-2; 8 bases fit TRBD1. The CDR3 runs 13 residues. The V segment lost 6 bases and the J segment 6 bases; nucleotides outside the gene matches: 6. From germline, CDR1 is MNHEY and CDR2 SVGAGI. DNA for the CDR3: TGTGCCAGCAGATTCGGGACAGGCGATGGCTACACCTTC. Its translation: CASRFGTGDGYTF.

The chain links TRBV30 to TRBJ2-5; 7 bases line up with TRBD1. The CDR3 loop spans 12 amino acids. The V gene end was trimmed by 4 bases and the J gene end by 3 bases; junction bases not matched to a gene: 2. CDR1 GTSNPN and CDR2 SVGIG come from the germline V gene (reference sequence). The chain's CDR3 is CAWKGAKETQYF. The DNA of the CDR3 is TGTGCCTGGAAGGGGGCCAAAGAGACCCAGTACTTC.

The chain has TRBV29-1 and TRBJ2-5; D perhaps matches TRBD2 (7 bases). Trimming removed 7 bases at V and 4 bases at J, with 16 bases between. The CDR3 covers 13 residues. The V gene's germline CDR1 is SQVTM and CDR2 ANQGSEA. The CDR3 loop is CSAWSGGGETQYF. The CDR3 DNA reads TGCAGCGCCTGGTCGGGGGGCGGAGAGACCCAGTACTTC.

The chain uses TRBV7-2 and TRBJ2-7, with 9 bases fitting TRBD2. V lost 8 bases to trimming and J lost 2 bases; unmatched junction nucleotides: 4. This CDR3 has 13 amino acids. Germline V CDR1 and CDR2: SGHTA, FQGNSA. The CDR3 loop reads CASRLAGTYEQYF. The CDR3 region has the DNA TGTGCCAGCCGGCTAGCGGGGACCTACGAGCAGTACTTC.

The V and J genes are TRBV30 and TRBJ1-1, with D perhaps TRBD1 (5 bases). The CDR3 spans 12 residues. V was clipped by 1 base and J by 7 bases, with 10 bases between them. Germline CDR1 GTSNPN, CDR2 SVGIG (reference sequence). CDR3 nucleotide sequence: TGTGCCTGGAGTGCGGGGCTTGGTGAAGCTTTCTTT. Protein: CAWSAGLGEAFF.

This clone was detected a few times. The chain employs TRBV2 and TRBJ2-7; maybe TRBD2 (5 bases). Trimming left V 1 base short and J 10 bases short, with 8 bases between. Germline CDR1 reads SNHLY; CDR2 reads FYNNEI. CDR3 length: 11 amino acids. The CDR3 reads CASSEGPGQYF. The CDR3 DNA follows: TGTGCCAGCAGTGAAGGACCGGGACAGTACTTC. The full variable domain, in which reference TRBV2 and TRBJ2-7 provide the parts outside the CDR3, is EPEVTQTPSHQVTQMGQEVILRCVPISNHLYFYWYRQILGQKVEFLVSFYNNEISEKSEIFDDQFSVERPDGSNFTLKIRSTKLEDSAMYFCASSEGPGQYFGPGTRLTVT.

This rearrangement joins TRBV30 to TRBJ1-1, with 7 positions matching TRBD1. V was clipped by 5 bases and J by 1 base; unmatched bases: 4. The germline CDR1 and CDR2 sequences are GTSNPN and SVGIG (reference sequence). This CDR3 spans 13 amino acids. CDR3 in amino acids: CAWQGTANTEAFF. The CDR3, as DNA: TGTGCCTGGCAAGGGACAGCGAACACTGAAGCTTTCTTT.

The chain combines TRBV5-1 with TRBJ2-1; D ambiguous. Germline V lookup: CDR1 SGHRS, CDR2 YFSETQ. V was pared by 4 bases and J by 0 bases, with 11 bases between. The CDR3 is made up of 15 amino acids. CDR3 nucleotide sequence: TGCGCCAGCAGCCGACACAGTAGCTCCTACAATGAGCAGTTCTTC. This gives the protein CASSRHSSSYNEQFF. The whole variable domain, filled in from reference TRBV5-1 and TRBJ2-1, reads KAGVTQTPRYLIKTRGQQVTLSCSPISGHRSVSWYQQTPGQGLQFLFEYFSETQRNKGNFPGRFSGRQFSNSRSEMNVSTLELGDSALYLCASSRHSSSYNEQFFGPGTRLTVL.